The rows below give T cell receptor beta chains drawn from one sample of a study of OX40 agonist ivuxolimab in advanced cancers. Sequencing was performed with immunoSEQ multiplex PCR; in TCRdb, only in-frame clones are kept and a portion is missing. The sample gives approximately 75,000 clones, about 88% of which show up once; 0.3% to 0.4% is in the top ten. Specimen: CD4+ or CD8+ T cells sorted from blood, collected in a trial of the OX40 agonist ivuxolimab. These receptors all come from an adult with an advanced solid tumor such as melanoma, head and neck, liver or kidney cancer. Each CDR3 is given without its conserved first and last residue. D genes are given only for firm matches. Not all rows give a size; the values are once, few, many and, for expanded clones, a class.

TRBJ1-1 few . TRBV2 ASSWTGNTEAF
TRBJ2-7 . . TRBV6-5 ASEKTQGRYEQY
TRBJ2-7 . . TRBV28 ASSLLGEQY
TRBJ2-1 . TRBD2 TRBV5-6 ASRGLAGAINEQF
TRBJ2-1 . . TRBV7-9 ASGTDSFEQF
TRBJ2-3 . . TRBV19 ASSIGGAGADTQY
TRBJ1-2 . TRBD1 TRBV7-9 ASSLRTGEGYGYT
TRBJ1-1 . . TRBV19 ASSDIRGTEAF
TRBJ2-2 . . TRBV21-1 ASSKVGTGGERFGTGELF
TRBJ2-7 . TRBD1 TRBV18 ASSHPGQGEYEQY
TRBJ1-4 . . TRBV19 ASSSPGVTNEKLF
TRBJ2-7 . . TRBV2 ASQYGRTTYEQY
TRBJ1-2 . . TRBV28 ASSRAYGYT
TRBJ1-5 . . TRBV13 ASSPLGRGQPQH
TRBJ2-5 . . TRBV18 ASSLLGGEETQY
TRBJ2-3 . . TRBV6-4 ASSDSAGSGSTDTQY
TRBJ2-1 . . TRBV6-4 ASSDGTEYYNEQF
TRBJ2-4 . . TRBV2 ASSEAGNIQY
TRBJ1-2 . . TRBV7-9 ASSLGDYGYT
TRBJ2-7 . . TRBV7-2 ASSSLLGEQY
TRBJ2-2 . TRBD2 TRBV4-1 ASSQVLALNTGELF
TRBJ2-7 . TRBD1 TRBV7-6 ASSLETGAFYEQY
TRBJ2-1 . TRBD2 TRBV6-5 ASTSGGGFNEQF
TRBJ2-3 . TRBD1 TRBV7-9 ASNGQGADTQY
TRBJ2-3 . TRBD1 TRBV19 ASSIPGQDTDTQY
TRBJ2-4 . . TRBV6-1 ASSEGTDFLGKNIQY
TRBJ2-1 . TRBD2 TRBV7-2 ASSVIAGVTYNEQF
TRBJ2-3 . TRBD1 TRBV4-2 ASSEQWTGAVVDTQY
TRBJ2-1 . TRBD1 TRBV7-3 ASSRDSFSDEQF
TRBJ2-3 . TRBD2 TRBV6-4 ASSESSGRTDTQY
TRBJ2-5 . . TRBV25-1 ASSGTSPELGTGETQY
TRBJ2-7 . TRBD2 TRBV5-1 ASSSERDYEQY
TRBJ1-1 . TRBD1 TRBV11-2 ASSRTGGSFGAF
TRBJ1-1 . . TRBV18 ASSPPQGRKDTEAF
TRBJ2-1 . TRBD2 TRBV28 ASSSATSGKGYNEQF
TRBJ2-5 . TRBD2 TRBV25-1 ASSVAGGDETQY
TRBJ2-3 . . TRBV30 AWGSGTDTQY
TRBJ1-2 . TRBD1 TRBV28 ASRTGTGLGYT
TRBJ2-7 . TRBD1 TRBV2 ASSGQGAKEQY
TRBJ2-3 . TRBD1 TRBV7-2 ASSIDRGYTQY
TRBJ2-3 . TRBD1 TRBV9 ASSEQGLGTDTQY
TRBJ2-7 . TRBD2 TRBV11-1 ASSPGLAREQY
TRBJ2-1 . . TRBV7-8 ASSLGRILGRGNEQF
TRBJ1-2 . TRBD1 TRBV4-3 ASSQWPGTGGGGYT
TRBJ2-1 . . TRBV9 ASSVYSSPGLYNEQF